This T cell receptor (beta chain) was identified during a study of blood T cell repertoires in COVID-19. Across the study: Samples taken during acute and convalescent COVID-19 were collected in the United States, Italy and Spain.

Here immunoSEQ multiplex PCR was the method, and the copy in TCRdb shows in-frame clones only, minus some. The table includes a few hundred thousand clones, approximately 90% detected once. Ages ranged from about 18 to 90 years, with residence in more than 20 US areas. Within 2 weeks before study entry, exposed participants met a COVID-19 case. The CDR3 consists of 16 residues. In germline, CDR1 is SGHVS, CDR2 FQNEAQ. The V gene lost 3 bases and the J gene lost 2 bases, with 17 bases spanning the gap. The sample comprised PBMCs or T cells enriched from blood (not recorded which). The V call is TRBV7-8, the J call TRBJ2-7; D gene uncertain. The receptor's source is a woman aged 40 to 55 who had been exposed to COVID-19. Here the CDR3 reads CASSLSSGGLAYEQYF. DNA of the CDR3: TGTGCCAGCAGCTTGTCTAGTGGCGGCTTAGCCTACGAGCAGTACTTC.